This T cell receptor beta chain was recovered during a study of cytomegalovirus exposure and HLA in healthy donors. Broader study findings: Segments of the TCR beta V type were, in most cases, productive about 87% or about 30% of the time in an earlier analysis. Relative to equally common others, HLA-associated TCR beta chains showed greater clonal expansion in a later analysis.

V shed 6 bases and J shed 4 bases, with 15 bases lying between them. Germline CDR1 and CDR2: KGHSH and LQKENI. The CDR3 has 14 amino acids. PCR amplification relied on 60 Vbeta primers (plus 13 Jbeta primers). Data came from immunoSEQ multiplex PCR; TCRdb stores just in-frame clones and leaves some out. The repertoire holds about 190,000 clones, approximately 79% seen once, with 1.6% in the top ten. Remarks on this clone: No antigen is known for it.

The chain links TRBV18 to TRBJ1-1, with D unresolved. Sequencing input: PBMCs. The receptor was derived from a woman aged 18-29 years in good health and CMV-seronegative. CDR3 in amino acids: CASSEREGSTEAFF. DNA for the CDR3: TGTGCCAGCTCTGAAAGGGAGGGTAGCACTGAAGCTTTCTTT.